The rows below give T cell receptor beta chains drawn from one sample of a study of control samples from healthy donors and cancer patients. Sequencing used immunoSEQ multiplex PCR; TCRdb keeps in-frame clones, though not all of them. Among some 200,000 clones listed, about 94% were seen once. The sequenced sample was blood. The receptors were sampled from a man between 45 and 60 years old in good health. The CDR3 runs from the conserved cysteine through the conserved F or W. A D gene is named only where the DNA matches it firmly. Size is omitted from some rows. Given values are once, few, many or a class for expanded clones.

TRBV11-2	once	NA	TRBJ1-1	CASSPGRVGTEAFF	TGTGCCAGCAGCCCCGGGAGGGTCGGGACTGAAGCTTTCTTT
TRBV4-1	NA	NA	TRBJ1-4	CASSQGDREHEKLFF	TGCGCCAGCAGCCAAGGCGACAGAGAACATGAAAAACTGTTTTTT
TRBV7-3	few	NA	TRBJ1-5	CASSPDGGNQPQHF	TGTGCCAGCAGCCCAGACGGGGGGAATCAGCCCCAGCATTTT
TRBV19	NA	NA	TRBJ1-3	CASKRGFGNTIYF	TGTGCCAGTAAACGGGGCTTCGGAAACACCATATATTTT
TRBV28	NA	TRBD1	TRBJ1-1	CASRTGVLGLGTEAFF	TGTGCCAGCAGAACAGGGGTCCTTGGGCTTGGCACTGAAGCTTTCTTT
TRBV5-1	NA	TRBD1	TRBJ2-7	CASSPSPGQVNEQYF	TGCGCCAGCAGCCCCTCACCGGGACAGGTAAACGAGCAGTACTTC
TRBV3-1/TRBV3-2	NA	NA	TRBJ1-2	CASSVTDATDGYTF	TGTGCCAGCAGCGTGACAGACGCGACGGATGGCTACACCTTC
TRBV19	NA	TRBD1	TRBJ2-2	CASSTSPGQGSGELFF	TGTGCCAGTAGTACAAGCCCGGGACAGGGTAGCGGGGAGCTGTTTTTT
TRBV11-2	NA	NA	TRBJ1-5	CASSLAAWENQPQHF	TGTGCCAGCAGCTTAGCTGCGTGGGAGAATCAGCCCCAGCATTTT
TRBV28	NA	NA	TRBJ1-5	CASSSYIGGIRNQPQHF	TGTGCCAGCAGTTCCTATATAGGGGGGATACGCAATCAGCCCCAGCATTTT
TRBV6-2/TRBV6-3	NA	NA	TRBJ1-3	CASSYVGLPGNTIYF	TGTGCCAGCAGTTACGTCGGTCTGCCTGGAAACACCATATATTTT
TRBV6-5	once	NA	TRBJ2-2	CASSYSRATGELFF	TGTGCCAGCAGTTACTCCAGGGCCACCGGGGAGCTGTTTTTT
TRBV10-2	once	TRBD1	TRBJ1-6	CASRKSGTENSPLHF	TGCGCCAGCAGGAAGTCCGGGACAGAAAATTCACCCCTCCACTTT
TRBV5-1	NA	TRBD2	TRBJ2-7	CASSLTSGAEYEQYF	TGCGCCAGCAGCTTGACTAGCGGGGCTGAGTACGAGCAGTACTTC
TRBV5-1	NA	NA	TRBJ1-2	CASSSGGVANYGYTF	TGCGCCAGCAGCTCGGGTGGGGTTGCTAACTATGGCTACACCTTC
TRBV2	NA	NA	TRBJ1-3	CASSDGMENTIYF	TGTGCCAGCAGTGATGGTATGGAAAACACCATATATTTT
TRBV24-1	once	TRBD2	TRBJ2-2	CATSVSGGAPGELFF	TGTGCCACCAGTGTCAGCGGGGGGGCCCCCGGGGAGCTGTTTTTT
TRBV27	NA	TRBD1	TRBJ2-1	CASSFISGTELRFF	TGTGCCAGCAGTTTCATTTCGGGGACAGAACTTCGCTTCTTC
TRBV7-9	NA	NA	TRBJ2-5	CASSFGSLETQYF	TGTGCCAGCAGCTTTGGGAGTTTGGAGACCCAGTACTTC
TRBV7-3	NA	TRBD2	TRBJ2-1	CASSLRLAGYNEQFF	TGTGCCAGCAGCTTACGGCTAGCGGGGTACAATGAGCAGTTCTTC
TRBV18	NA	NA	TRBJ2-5	CASSPGAGQETQYF	TGTGCCAGCTCACCGGGGGCAGGACAAGAGACCCAGTACTTC
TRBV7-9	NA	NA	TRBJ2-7	CASSLRSRGYEQYF	TGTGCCAGCAGCTTAAGGTCAAGGGGGTACGAGCAGTACTTC
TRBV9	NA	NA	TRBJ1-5	CASSVGEGPYSNQPQHF	TGTGCCAGCAGCGTAGGGGAGGGGCCCTATAGCAATCAGCCCCAGCATTTT
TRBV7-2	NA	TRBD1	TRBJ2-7	CASSLAWDSTYEQYF	TGTGCCAGCAGCTTAGCCTGGGACAGTACCTACGAGCAGTACTTC
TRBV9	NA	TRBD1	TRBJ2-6	CASSDTGELKGANVLTF	TGTGCCAGCAGCGACACAGGGGAGCTTAAAGGGGCCAACGTCCTGACTTTC
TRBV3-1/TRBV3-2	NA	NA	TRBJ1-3	CASSQAGTNTIYF	TGTGCCAGCAGCCAAGCGGGGACTAACACCATATATTTT
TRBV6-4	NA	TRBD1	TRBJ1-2	CASSFGQGANYGYTF	TGTGCCAGCAGTTTCGGACAGGGGGCTAACTATGGCTACACCTTC
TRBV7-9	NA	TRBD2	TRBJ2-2	CASSLGLANTGELFF	TGTGCCAGCAGCCTAGGACTAGCGAACACCGGGGAGCTGTTTTTT
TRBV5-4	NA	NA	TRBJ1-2	CASSLKAGDDGYTF	TGTGCCAGCAGCTTGAAAGCAGGGGACGATGGCTACACCTTC
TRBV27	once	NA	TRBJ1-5	CASSLKGGLRQPQHF	TGTGCCAGCAGTTTAAAGGGGGGGCTAAGGCAGCCCCAGCATTTT
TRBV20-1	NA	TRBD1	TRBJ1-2	CSGSRRDRLTF	TGCAGTGGCTCCAGGCGGGACAGGCTCACCTTC
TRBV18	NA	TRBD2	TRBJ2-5	CASSPMGAGGQETQYF	TGTGCCAGCTCACCCATGGGAGCGGGGGGACAAGAGACCCAGTACTTC
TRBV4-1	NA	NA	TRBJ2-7	CASSRQQGSYEQYF	TGCGCCAGCAGCCGCCAACAGGGTTCCTACGAGCAGTACTTC
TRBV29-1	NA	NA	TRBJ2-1	CSVEDLKEGSYNEQFF	TGCAGCGTTGAAGATCTGAAGGAGGGAAGCTACAATGAGCAGTTCTTC
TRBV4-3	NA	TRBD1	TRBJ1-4	CASSPQGQGDEKLFF	TGCGCCAGCAGCCCCCAGGGACAGGGTGATGAAAAACTGTTTTTT
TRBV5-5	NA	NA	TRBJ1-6	CASTINHQGSPLHF	TGTGCCAGCACCATAAACCACCAGGGTTCACCCCTCCACTTT
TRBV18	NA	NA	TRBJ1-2	CASSAGTIGGNYGYTF	TGTGCCAGCTCGGCCGGGACCATCGGTGGGAACTATGGCTACACCTTC
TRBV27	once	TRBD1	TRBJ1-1	CASSLLGTGGRFDTEAFF	TGTGCCAGCAGTTTGTTGGGGACAGGGGGCCGTTTCGACACTGAAGCTTTCTTT
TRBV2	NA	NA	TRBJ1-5	CASTPNTGVGQPQHF	TGTGCCAGCACCCCCAATACCGGCGTTGGTCAGCCCCAGCATTTT
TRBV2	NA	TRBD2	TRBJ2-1	CASSPQTSAAYNEQFF	TGTGCCAGCAGTCCCCAGACTAGCGCAGCCTACAATGAGCAGTTCTTC
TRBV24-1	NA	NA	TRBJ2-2	CATSDPAPNTGELFF	TGTGCCACCAGTGATCCGGCTCCGAACACCGGGGAGCTGTTTTTT
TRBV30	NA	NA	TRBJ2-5	CAWSSPPRPETQYF	TGTGCCTGGAGTTCCCCCCCCCGACCAGAGACCCAGTACTTC
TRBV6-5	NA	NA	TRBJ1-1	CASSYSGRTEAFF	TGTGCCAGCAGTTACTCGGGCAGGACTGAAGCTTTCTTT
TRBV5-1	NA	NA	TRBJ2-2	CASSLATDTGELFF	TGCGCCAGCAGCTTGGCGACTGACACCGGGGAGCTGTTTTTT
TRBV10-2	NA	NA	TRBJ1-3	CASSGGDTIYF	TGCGCCAGCAGTGGCGGGGACACCATATATTTT
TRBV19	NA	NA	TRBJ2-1	CASSIQGLYNEQFF	TGTGCCAGTAGTATCCAGGGGCTTTACAATGAGCAGTTCTTC
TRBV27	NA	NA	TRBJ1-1	CASSSSNTEAFF	TGTGCCAGCAGTTCATCGAACACTGAAGCTTTCTTT
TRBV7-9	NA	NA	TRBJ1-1	CASSTPSGLASRAFF	TGTGCCAGCAGCACCCCTTCTGGGCTAGCATCGAGGGCTTTCTTT
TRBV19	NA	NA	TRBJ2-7	CASSIGPETGYEQYF	TGTGCCAGTAGTATAGGGCCAGAGACAGGCTACGAGCAGTACTTC
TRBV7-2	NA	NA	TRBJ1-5	CASSFSSNTGNQPQHF	TGTGCCAGCAGCTTCTCTTCTAACACGGGAAATCAGCCCCAGCATTTT
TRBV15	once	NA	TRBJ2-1	CATINLGGSYNEQFF	TGTGCCACCATCAATCTCGGGGGCTCCTACAATGAGCAGTTCTTC
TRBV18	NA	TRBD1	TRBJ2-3	CASSPTGGATDTQYF	TGTGCCAGCTCACCAACAGGGGGCGCAACAGATACGCAGTATTTT
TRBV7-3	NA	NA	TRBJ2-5	CASSLRWGETQYF	TGTGCCAGCAGCTTAAGGTGGGGAGAGACCCAGTACTTC
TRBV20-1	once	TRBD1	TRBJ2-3	CSASGDRGGDTQYF	TGCAGTGCTAGTGGGGACAGGGGAGGAGATACGCAGTATTTT
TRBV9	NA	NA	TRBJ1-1	CASSPRRNTEAFF	TGTGCCAGCAGCCCCCGGAGGAACACTGAAGCTTTCTTT